This TCR beta chain stems from a study of OX40 agonist ivuxolimab in advanced cancers. Study-wide context: Three patients, one with hepatocellular carcinoma and two with cutaneous melanoma, achieved partial responses.

CDR3 length equals 11 residues. The V gene lost 8 bases and the J gene lost 8 bases, with 9 bases spanning the gap. Germline-derived CDR1 and CDR2 are MNHEY and SVGAGI. Data came from immunoSEQ multiplex PCR; TCRdb stores just in-frame clones and leaves some out. The data hold some 42,000 clones, with over 75% observed a single time. The chain combines TRBV6-5 with TRBJ2-2; a possible D gene is TRBD2 (6 bases). The origin of this receptor is an adult with an advanced solid tumor such as melanoma, head and neck, liver or kidney cancer. Source: CD4+ or CD8+ T cells sorted from blood, taken in a trial of the OX40 agonist ivuxolimab. The DNA for the CDR3 is TGTGCCAGCGGGCGGGAAGGGGAGCTGTTTTTT. It translates to CASGREGELFF.